This record looks at one T cell receptor (beta chain) sequence and its context. Its antigen remains unknown. The sequenced template was cDNA made from the entire isolated RNA. Produced via immunoSEQ multiplex PCR; TCRdb's table is partial and in-frame only. Of 300,000 to 350,000 clones in the sample, 13% were seen once. The data originate from a study of beta chain features in type 1 diabetes. About the study: On cell yields, gender and age, patients and healthy donors were similar. All samples yielded roughly 110 million examined sorted cells.

With 6 bases clipped from V and 1 base from J, the junction kept 5 bases outside the gene matches. CDR1 and CDR2 from the germline V gene are MNHNY and SVGAGI (reference sequence). The length of the CDR3 is 16 residues. Study-wide findings and caveats: The study notes PCR might favor shorter templates equally in patients and controls. All four CD4+ subsets from Type 1 diabetes patients carried moderately but significantly shorter TCRB CDR3s. Compared with healthy donors, patients appeared to share more similar naive, central memory and regulatory TCRB repertoires.

Sample: naive CD4+ T cells from blood. This sequence was found in a woman aged 18-29 years with type 1 diabetes. The chain has TRBV6-6 and TRBJ2-7; 14 bases fit TRBD2. The DNA of the CDR3 is TGTGCCAGCAGAGCGGGGACTAGCGGGAGATCCTACGAGCAGTACTTC. Translation: CASRAGTSGRSYEQYF.